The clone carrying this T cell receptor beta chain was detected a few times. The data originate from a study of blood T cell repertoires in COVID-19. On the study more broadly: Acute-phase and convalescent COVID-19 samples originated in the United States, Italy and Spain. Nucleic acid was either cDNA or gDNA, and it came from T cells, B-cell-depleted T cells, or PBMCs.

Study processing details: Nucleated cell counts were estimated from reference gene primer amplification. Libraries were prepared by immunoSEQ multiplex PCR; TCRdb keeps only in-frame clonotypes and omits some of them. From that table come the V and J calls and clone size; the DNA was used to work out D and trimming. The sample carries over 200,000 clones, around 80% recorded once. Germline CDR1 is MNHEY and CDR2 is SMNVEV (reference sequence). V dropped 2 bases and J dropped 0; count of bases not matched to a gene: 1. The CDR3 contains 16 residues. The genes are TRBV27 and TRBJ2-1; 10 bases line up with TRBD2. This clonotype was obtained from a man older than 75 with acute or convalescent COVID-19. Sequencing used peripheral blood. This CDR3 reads CASSLIAGGSYNEQFF. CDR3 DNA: TGTGCCAGCAGTTTAATAGCGGGAGGCTCCTACAATGAGCAGTTCTTC.